This T cell receptor beta chain was sequenced for a study of PD-1 blockade in classical Hodgkin lymphoma. Study results and limitations: It was CD4+ TCR diversity, not CD8+, that rose significantly by C4D1. Newly diagnosed patients had baseline TCR diversity that was reportedly lower than that of healthy donors. Exclusion covered patients beginning nivolumab under 1 year post-ASCT. Complete responders entered with baseline diversity on par with newly diagnosed patients, the results showed.

Each of the patients experienced relapse following autologous stem cell transplantation, and their brentuximab vedotin exposure differed. Profiling relied on immunoSEQ multiplex PCR, and the TCRdb table lists in-frame clones only, not all of them. The sample consists of tens of thousands of clones, around 82% of them appearing once. This CDR3 has 14 amino acids. Germline CDR1 is SQVTM and CDR2 is ANQGSEA. The junction had 7 bases not matched to a gene; V was cut back by 6 bases and J by 4 bases. With respect to this clone: Its antigen remains unidentified.

The V call is TRBV29-1, the J call TRBJ2-1; 9 bases are a match to TRBD2. This TCR came from a human donor with classical Hodgkin lymphoma. The input for sequencing was peripheral blood mononuclear cells (PBMCs), taken before the second cycle of nivolumab. The CDR3 bases are TGCAGCGTGGCGACTAGCGGAAAGTACAATGAGCAGTTCTTC. Translated: CSVATSGKYNEQFF.